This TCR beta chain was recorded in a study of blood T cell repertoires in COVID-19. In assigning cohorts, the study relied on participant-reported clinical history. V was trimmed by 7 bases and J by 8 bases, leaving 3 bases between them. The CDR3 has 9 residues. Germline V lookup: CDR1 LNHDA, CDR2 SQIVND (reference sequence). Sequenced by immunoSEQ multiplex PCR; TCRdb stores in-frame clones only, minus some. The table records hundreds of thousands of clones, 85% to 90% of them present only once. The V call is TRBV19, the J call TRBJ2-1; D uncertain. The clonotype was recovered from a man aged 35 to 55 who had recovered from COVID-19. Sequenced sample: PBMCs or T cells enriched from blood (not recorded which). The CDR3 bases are TGTGCCAGTATCGATGAGCAGTTCTTC. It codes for CASIDEQFF.